The 24 T cell receptor beta chains below come from one sample, sequenced in a study of shared clonotypes between healthy human individuals. Libraries were prepared by immunoSEQ multiplex PCR; TCRdb keeps only in-frame clonotypes and omits some of them. This sample has 2 million or so clones, with around 95% found just once. Sequencing was performed on naive CD4+ T cells sorted from blood. Subset of the sample: CD45RA+ positively selected. These receptors all come from a man aged 18 to 29 in good health.

The chain has TRBV29-1 and TRBJ2-2; 9 bases line up with TRBD2. Trimming removed 5 bases from V and 4 bases from J; junction bases left unmatched: 5. Looked up from germline, CDR1 is SQVTM and CDR2 is ANQGSEA. The CDR3 length is 14 residues. This CDR3 reads CSVLAGGSTGELFF. The CDR3 DNA reads as TGCAGCGTTCTCGCGGGGGGGAGCACCGGGGAGCTGTTTTTT.

This sequence joins TRBV5-4 and TRBJ2-1, with D possibly being TRBD1 or TRBD2 (6 bases each). Germline V gene lookup returns CDR1 SGHNT and CDR2 YYREEE (reference sequence). This CDR3 is built from 15 residues. V lost 2 bases and J lost 7, with 16 bases in between. CDR3: CASSLFGRGGNEQFF. The CDR3 nucleotides are TGTGCCAGCAGCTTATTCGGCAGGGGAGGAAATGAGCAGTTCTTC.

Remarks on this clone: This sample includes further DNA sequences coding for the same CDR3. CDR3 sequence reads: CASSQGQGTYEQYF. The DNA for the CDR3 is TGTGCCAGCTCACAAGGACAGGGAACCTACGAGCAGTACTTC. The rearrangement joins TRBV18 to TRBJ2-7, with 8 bases matching TRBD1. Germline lookup yields CDR1 KGHSH and CDR2 LQKENI. After removal of 4 bases from V and 2 bases from J, the junction contained 4 bases not matched to a gene. The CDR3 is made up of 14 amino acids.

V usage is TRBV29-1 and J usage is TRBJ1-4; 8 nucleotides line up with TRBD1. Trimming at V came to 6 bases and at J to 3 bases, leaving 9 bases not matched to a gene. The CDR3 covers 15 residues. The V gene's germline CDR1 is SQVTM and CDR2 ANQGSEA. CDR3 residues: CSVGAQGASNEKLFF. CDR3 nucleotides: TGCAGCGTGGGCGCTCAGGGGGCCTCTAATGAAAAACTGTTTTTT.

The V call is TRBV5-4, the J call TRBJ1-1; 7 nucleotides match TRBD1. This CDR3 is built from 14 residues. The trim removed 3 bases at V and 3 bases at J, leaving 5 bases unmatched. Germline V gives CDR1 SGHNT, CDR2 YYREEE (reference sequence). This chain's CDR3 is CASSYDRADTEAFF. The CDR3 nucleotides are TGTGCCAGCAGCTACGACAGGGCGGACACTGAAGCTTTCTTT.

This chain links TRBV7-2 with TRBJ2-5; weak D call: TRBD2 (5 bases). The CDR3 length is 15 residues. The V gene lost 1 base and the J gene lost 2 bases, with 11 bases spanning the gap. Germline CDR1 and CDR2: SGHTA and FQGNSA. In DNA, the CDR3 is TGTGCCAGCAGCTTAGTGGGCGGGCTACAAGAGACCCAGTACTTC. It yields the protein CASSLVGGLQETQYF.

The chain joins TRBV30 to TRBJ1-5; 9 nucleotides align to TRBD1. V was pared by 5 bases and J by 7 bases, with 3 bases of the junction left unmatched. Germline CDR1 is GTSNPN and CDR2 is SVGIG (reference sequence). The CDR3 is 12 residues long. The chain's CDR3 is CAWGGQGQPQHF. In DNA form, the CDR3 reads TGTGCCTGGGGGGGACAGGGACAGCCCCAGCATTTT.

The chain is built from TRBV5-1 and TRBJ2-7, with D possibly TRBD1 on 5 matching bases. Trimming removed 2 bases at V and 2 bases at J, with 11 bases between. The CDR3 is made up of 14 amino acids. Germline lookup yields CDR1 SGHRS and CDR2 YFSETQ. CDR3 bases: TGCGCCAGCAGCTTTTCCCGACAGACCTACGAGCAGTACTTC. Its translation: CASSFSRQTYEQYF.

The rearrangement uses TRBV6-5 and TRBJ1-6; TRBD1 matches 7 bases. The germline CDR1 and CDR2 sequences are MNHEY and SVGAGI. The ends lost 0 bases at V and 12 bases at J; junction bases unmatched: 8. The CDR3 has 15 amino acids. For the CDR3, the DNA is TGTGCCAGCAGTTACTCGCCAGGGGGGATGATACCCCTCCACTTT. Amino acids: CASSYSPGGMIPLHF.

V usage is TRBV6-4 and J usage is TRBJ1-4; D may be TRBD1 (5 bases). The CDR3 totals 15 residues. V shed 10 bases and J shed 0 bases, with 15 bases lying between them. Germline assignment: CDR1 MRHNA and CDR2 SNTAGT. The chain's CDR3 is CAIGTAGTTNEKLFF. The CDR3, as DNA: TGTGCCATCGGGACCGCCGGGACAACTAATGAAAAACTGTTTTTT.

CDR3 region: CASSQEAGIGSREKLFF. CDR3 DNA sequence: TGCGCCAGCAGCCAAGAAGCAGGGATCGGGAGTCGTGAAAAACTGTTTTTT. The chain is built from TRBV4-1 and TRBJ1-4; D is possibly TRBD1 (5 bases). The CDR3 consists of 17 residues. V was trimmed by 0 bases and J by 7 bases, leaving 18 bases between them. Germline V gene lookup returns CDR1 MGHRA and CDR2 YSYEKL.

The rearrangement uses TRBV6-6 and TRBJ2-2; TRBD2 might be the D (6 bases). From germline, CDR1 is MNHNY and CDR2 SVGAGI (reference sequence). Deletions cut 7 bases from V and 4 bases from J, with 16 bases between. This CDR3 is built from 15 residues. The CDR3 is CASKDISGTTGELFF. Here the CDR3 DNA reads TGTGCCAGCAAAGATATTAGCGGAACCACCGGGGAGCTGTTTTTT.

This chain links TRBV5-1 with TRBJ2-1; tentatively, D is TRBD2 (6 bases). Germline V lookup: CDR1 SGHRS, CDR2 YFSETQ. The CDR3 runs 11 residues. Deletions cut 7 bases from V and 12 bases from J, with 14 bases between. CDR3 protein: CASGLSGVQFF. The CDR3 DNA follows: TGCGCCAGCGGACTTAGCGGTGTGCAGTTCTTC.

This clone was detected once. The chain is built from TRBV9 and TRBJ2-5; 8 bases align to TRBD2. Unmatched junction bases numbered 3, after V lost 3 bases and J lost 5 bases. In germline, CDR1 is SGDLS, CDR2 YYNGEE. There are 13 residues in the CDR3. The CDR3 loop reads CASSAGLAETQYF. The CDR3 bases are TGTGCCAGCAGCGCAGGACTAGCTGAGACCCAGTACTTC. Supplemented by reference TRBV9 and TRBJ2-5, the full variable domain reads DSGVTQTPKHLITATGQRVTLRCSPRSGDLSVYWYQQSLDQGLQFLIQYYNGEERAKGNILERFSAQQFPDLHSELNLSSLELGDSALYFCASSAGLAETQYFGPGTRLLVL.

CDR3 region: CASGLPGAGGREQYF. The CDR3 coding sequence is TGTGCCAGCGGTCTCCCCGGGGCAGGGGGCAGGGAGCAGTACTTC. The chain uses TRBV27 and TRBJ2-7; 8 positions agree with TRBD1. J gave up 7 bases and V 8 bases, and 16 bases lay outside the gene matches. Per germline, CDR1 MNHEY and CDR2 SMNVEV (reference sequence). The CDR3 totals 15 residues.

Details on this clone: Other DNA sequences in the sample encode the same CDR3. The chain carries TRBV11-3 and TRBJ2-2; D uncertain. Looked up from germline, CDR1 is SGHNT and CDR2 is YENEEA. This CDR3 spans 13 amino acids. The ends were cut back, 4 bases at V and 5 bases at J, with 8 bases in the middle. CDR3 residues: CASSSFRTGELFF. The DNA of the CDR3 is TGTGCCAGCAGCTCCTTCCGTACCGGGGAGCTGTTTTTT.

This chain uses TRBV4-3 with TRBJ1-5, with a possible D match to TRBD1 (5 bases). Trimming pared 0 bases from V and 8 bases from J, leaving 17 bases between. The CDR3 totals 16 residues. Germline CDR1 and CDR2: LGHNA and YSLEER. CDR3 in DNA: TGCGCCAGCAGCCAAGAACTCGTACGGGGGTTCGAGCCCCAGCATTTT. It encodes CASSQELVRGFEPQHF.

The chain carries TRBV5-5 and TRBJ1-6, with D hard to call. In germline, CDR1 is SGHKS, CDR2 YYEKEE (reference sequence). V was trimmed by 0 bases and J by 7 bases, leaving 17 bases between them. This CDR3 has 17 residues. CDR3 sequence (DNA): TGTGCCAGCAGCTTGGCCCCCCCCGGGTTACCCAATTCACCCCTCCACTTT. Protein sequence: CASSLAPPGLPNSPLHF.

A single count supports this clone. The V and J genes are TRBV28 and TRBJ2-1; 8 nucleotides line up with TRBD2. The germline V gene has CDR1 MDHEN and CDR2 SYDVKM. The CDR3 extends over 16 amino acids. Trimming removed 7 bases from V and 4 bases from J; junction bases left unmatched: 12. The CDR3 spells CASTPPAGETYNEQFF. The CDR3 region has the DNA TGTGCCAGCACTCCTCCAGCGGGGGAGACATACAATGAGCAGTTCTTC.

The chain carries TRBV18 and TRBJ1-2; TRBD1 aligns across 9 bases. Per germline, CDR1 KGHSH and CDR2 LQKENI. The CDR3 length is 15 residues. The junction had 5 bases not matched to a gene; V was cut back by 0 bases and J by 6 bases. The CDR3 DNA reads TGTGCCAGCTCACCACCTGTGGACAGGGGAGATGGCTACACCTTC. It specifies CASSPPVDRGDGYTF.

V usage is TRBV5-4 and J usage is TRBJ2-7, with D maybe TRBD1 (6 bases). Between the trimmed V and J ends, which lost 0 bases and 6 bases, there was a span of 13 bases. Per germline, CDR1 SGHNT and CDR2 YYREEE (reference sequence). This CDR3 spans 14 amino acids. In DNA, the CDR3 is TGTGCCAGCAGCTTGGCCGGGAAGGGGGTCGAGCAGTACTTC. It translates to CASSLAGKGVEQYF.

This chain links TRBV12-5 with TRBJ2-5; D not certain. Germline V CDR1 and CDR2: LGHNT, FRNRAP. The V gene lost 3 bases and the J gene lost 5 bases, with 10 bases spanning the gap. CDR3 length: 13 amino acids. DNA of the CDR3: TGTGCTAGTGGTTTTTCAATCGGGGAGACCCAGTACTTC. Its protein product is CASGFSIGETQYF.

V and J are TRBV5-6 and TRBJ1-5; possible D gene TRBD1, 6 bases. Germline loops: CDR1 SGHDT, CDR2 YYEEEE. V was shortened by 0 bases and J by 2 bases, with 12 bases between the two germline ends. This CDR3 is built from 16 residues. The CDR3 nucleotides read TGTGCCAGCAGCTTGGCAGCCAGGGGAGGCAATCAGCCCCAGCATTTT. Translation gives CASSLAARGGNQPQHF.

The chain links TRBV5-1 to TRBJ2-7, with TRBD1 matching 7 bases. This CDR3 spans 16 amino acids. V gave up 4 bases and J gave up 0 bases; unmatched junction bases: 10. Germline V gene data show CDR1 as SGHRS and CDR2 as YFSETQ. CDR3 loop: CASSREPGQNSYEQYF. The DNA of the CDR3 is TGCGCCAGCAGCCGGGAACCGGGACAGAACTCCTACGAGCAGTACTTC.